The clone carrying this T cell receptor (beta chain) has a count of ten or more. The data were taken from a study of CD8 T cells in ankylosing spondylitis. The TCR beta libraries were generated through quantitative 5'-RACE incorporating molecular barcodes. One entry per CDR3 protein, called by TCRdb with MiXCR from the 5' RACE reads. The top ten hold 2.5% to 3% of the sample, which has some 130,000 distinct CDR3 sequences, approximately 14% seen once. The CDR3 sequence is 14 residues long. V trimming: 5 bases; J trimming: 2 bases; junction bases outside the gene matches: 4. This chain uses TRBV12-3 or TRBV12-4 with TRBJ1-1, with TRBD1 matching over 8 bases. The sample comprised blood, either unsorted or a sorted T cell fraction (not recorded which). The clonotype comes from a female donor with ankylosing spondylitis or in good health (not recorded which). The CDR3 DNA reads as TGTGCCAGCAGTCCAGGACAGGGAAACACTGAAGCTTTCTTT. Protein sequence: CASSPGQGNTEAFF.